A single sample is the source of the 10 T cell receptor beta chains below, sequenced in a study of T cell responses to AZD1222 COVID-19 vaccine. Profiled with immunoSEQ multiplex PCR; TCRdb holds only in-frame clones, not every one. The sample shows about 110,000 clones, 89% of them seen only once. Sequenced material: peripheral blood, taken on day 0 of AZD1222 vaccination. These receptors originate from an adult in good health.

The V call is TRBV30, the J call TRBJ1-3; the D is unclear. The length of the CDR3 is 12 residues. V lost 4 bases and J 0 bases, leaving 4 bases between the germline ends. Germline values: CDR1 GTSNPN, CDR2 SVGIG (reference sequence). As DNA, the CDR3 is TGTGCCTGGAAGCACTCTGGAAACACCATATATTTT. It yields the protein CAWKHSGNTIYF.

The chain uses TRBV2 and TRBJ2-1; D remains ambiguous. V lost 4 bases, J lost 0 bases, and 7 bases lay in between. The germline V gene has CDR1 SNHLY and CDR2 FYNNEI. There are 14 residues in the CDR3. CDR3 nucleotides: TGTGCCAGCAGTGCCGCTACCTCCTACAATGAGCAGTTCTTC. Protein: CASSAATSYNEQFF.

The genes are TRBV2 and TRBJ2-4; no reliable D call. The CDR3 is made up of 16 amino acids. V lost 4 bases and J lost 0, with 13 bases in between. CDR1 is SNHLY, CDR2 FYNNEI, per germline. CDR3 sequence (DNA): TGTGCCAGCAGTGGCCAGAGGACCCTAGCCAAAAACATTCAGTACTTC. This translates into CASSGQRTLAKNIQYF.

This rearrangement joins TRBV30 to TRBJ1-1; TRBD1 is a possible D gene (6 bases). Trimming cost V 5 bases and J 2 bases, with 9 bases left between them. Germline V gives CDR1 GTSNPN, CDR2 SVGIG (reference sequence). The CDR3 is 12 amino acids. The CDR3 spells CAWGQTNTEAFF. DNA of the CDR3: TGTGCCTGGGGACAGACCAACACTGAAGCTTTCTTT.

This chain links TRBV28 with TRBJ1-6; D uncertain. Germline V lookup: CDR1 MDHEN, CDR2 SYDVKM. CDR3 length: 13 residues. Deletions cut 5 bases from V and 8 bases from J, with 10 bases between. The CDR3 sequence: CASSQPSDSPLHF. In nucleotides, the CDR3 is TGTGCCAGCAGTCAACCATCGGATTCACCCCTCCACTTT.

The rearrangement joins TRBV19 to TRBJ2-3; the D is unclear. This CDR3 has 15 amino acids. Germline loops: CDR1 LNHDA, CDR2 SQIVND (reference sequence). Trimming took 3 bases from V and 0 from J, leaving 10 bases between them. The CDR3 coding sequence is TGTGCCAGTAGTATCCATTTCGGCAGCACAGATACGCAGTATTTT. It is translated as CASSIHFGSTDTQYF.

CDR3 sequence reads: CATSDLRSDTQYF. The CDR3 DNA is TGTGCCACCAGTGATTTGCGTTCGGATACGCAGTATTTT. The J gene is TRBJ2-3, the V gene TRBV24-1; D not resolved. The CDR3 consists of 13 residues. Deletions cut 0 bases from V and 6 bases from J, with 6 bases between. Germline loops: CDR1 KGHDR, CDR2 SFDVKD.

The chain carries TRBV11-2 and TRBJ2-1, with 9 bases lining up with TRBD2. Trimming took 3 bases from V and 6 from J; bases not matched to a gene: 0. Germline-derived CDR1 and CDR2 are SGHAT and FQNNGV. The CDR3 spans 13 residues. The CDR3 coding sequence is TGTGCCAGCAGCTTTAGCGGGAGCAATGAGCAGTTCTTC. Protein: CASSFSGSNEQFF.

The chain links TRBV25-1 to TRBJ2-5, with TRBD1 identical over 7 bases. Per the germline V gene, CDR1 is MGHDK and CDR2 is SYGVNS. V was pared by 3 bases and J by 6 bases, with 10 bases of the junction left unmatched. The CDR3 runs 15 residues. The CDR3 coding sequence is TGTGCCAGCAGTGATGTCTTTAAACAGGGGAAGACCCAGTACTTC. Translated: CASSDVFKQGKTQYF. The complete variable domain, with remaining parts taken from reference TRBV25-1 and TRBJ2-5, reads EADIYQTPRYLVIGTGKKITLECSQTMGHDKMYWYQQDPGMELHLIHYSYGVNSTEKGDLSSESTVSRIRTEHFPLTLESARPSHTSQYLCASSDVFKQGKTQYFGPGTRLLVL.

The rearrangement links TRBV5-8 to TRBJ2-3; tentatively, D is TRBD1 (6 bases). The V end lost 0 bases, the J end lost 8 bases, and 22 bases lay between the germline ends. This CDR3 has 17 residues. Germline V gives CDR1 SGHTS, CDR2 YDEGEE. The CDR3, as DNA: TGTGCCAGCAGCTTGGTGTTCGGTACAGGGACCTCGGGTACGCAGTATTTT. Its protein product is CASSLVFGTGTSGTQYF.